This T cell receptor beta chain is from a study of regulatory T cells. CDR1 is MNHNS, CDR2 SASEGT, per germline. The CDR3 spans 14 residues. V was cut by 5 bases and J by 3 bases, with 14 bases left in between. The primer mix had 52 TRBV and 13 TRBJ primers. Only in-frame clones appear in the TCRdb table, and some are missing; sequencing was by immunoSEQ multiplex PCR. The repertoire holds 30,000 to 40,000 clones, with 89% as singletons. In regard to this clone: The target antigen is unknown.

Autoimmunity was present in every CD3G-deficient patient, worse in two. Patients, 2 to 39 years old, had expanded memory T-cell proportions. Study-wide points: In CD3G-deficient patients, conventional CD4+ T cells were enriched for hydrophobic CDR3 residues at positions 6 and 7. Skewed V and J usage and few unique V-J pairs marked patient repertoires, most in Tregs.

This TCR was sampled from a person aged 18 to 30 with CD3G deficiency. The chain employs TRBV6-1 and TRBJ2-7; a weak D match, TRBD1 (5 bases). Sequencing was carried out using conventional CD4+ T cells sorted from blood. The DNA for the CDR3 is TGTGCCAGCAGTCCAGGACACATCATCTACGAGCAGTACTTC. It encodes CASSPGHIIYEQYF.